Described below is a single TCR beta chain sequence and its context. Original processing methods: Amplification of reference gene primers provided the estimated nucleated cell counts. This table comes from immunoSEQ multiplex PCR, and its TCRdb copy is limited to in-frame clones, with some not included. Clone size and the V and J calls come from that table; the DNA yielded D and trimming. The sample lists under 200,000 clones; approximately 85% were seen once. With V trimmed by 9 bases and J by 2 bases, 7 bases remained unmatched. The CDR3 contains 15 residues. Germline V gene sequence: CDR1 SGHNT, CDR2 YYREEE (reference sequence). This record comes from a study of blood T cell repertoires in COVID-19. Study at large: Acute and convalescent COVID-19 samples came from the United States, Italy and Spain. T cells, B-cell-depleted T cells, or PBMCs supplied cDNA or gDNA.

The TCR comes from a woman older than 75 with acute or convalescent COVID-19. Material: peripheral blood. The chain couples TRBV5-4 to TRBJ2-6; 8 bases match TRBD1. The CDR3, as DNA: TGTGCCACCAAAACAGGGGGTACTGGGGCCAACGTCCTGACTTTC. It codes for CATKTGGTGANVLTF. The variable domain in full, with the rest retrieved from reference TRBV5-4 and TRBJ2-6, is ETGVTQSPTHLIKTRGQQVTLRCSSQSGHNTVSWYQQALGQGPQFIFQYYREEENGRGNFPPRFSGLQFPNYSSELNVNALELDDSALYLCATKTGGTGANVLTFGAGSRLTVL.